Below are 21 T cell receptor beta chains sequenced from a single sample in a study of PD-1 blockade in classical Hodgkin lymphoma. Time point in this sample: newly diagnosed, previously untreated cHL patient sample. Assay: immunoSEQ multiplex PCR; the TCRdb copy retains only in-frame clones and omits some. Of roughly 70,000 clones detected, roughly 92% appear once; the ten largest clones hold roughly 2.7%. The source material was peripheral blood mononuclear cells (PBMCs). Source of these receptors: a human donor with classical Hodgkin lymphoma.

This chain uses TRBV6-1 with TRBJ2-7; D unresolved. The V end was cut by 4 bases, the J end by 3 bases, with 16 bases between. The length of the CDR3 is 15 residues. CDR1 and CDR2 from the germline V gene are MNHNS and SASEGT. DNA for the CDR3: TGTGCCAGCAGTGGGGTGGCTAACAACCTCTACGAGCAGTACTTC. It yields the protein CASSGVANNLYEQYF.

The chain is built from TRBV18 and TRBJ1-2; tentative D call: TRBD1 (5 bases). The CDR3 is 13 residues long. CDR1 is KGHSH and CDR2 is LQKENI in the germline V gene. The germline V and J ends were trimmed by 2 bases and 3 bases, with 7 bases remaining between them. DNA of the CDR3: TGTGCCAGCTCACCAGGGACCGACTATGGCTACACCTTC. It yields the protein CASSPGTDYGYTF.

The CDR3 sequence is CASRYLEGTLGGVGELFF. In nucleotides, the CDR3 is TGTGCCAGCAGATATCTGGAGGGGACCCTCGGGGGAGTCGGGGAGCTGTTTTTT. The V and J genes are TRBV2 and TRBJ2-2; tentative D call: TRBD2 (6 bases). With 6 bases removed from V and 7 bases from J, the gap between germline ends came to 27 bases. The CDR3 length is 18 residues. CDR1 and CDR2 (germline): SNHLY, FYNNEI.

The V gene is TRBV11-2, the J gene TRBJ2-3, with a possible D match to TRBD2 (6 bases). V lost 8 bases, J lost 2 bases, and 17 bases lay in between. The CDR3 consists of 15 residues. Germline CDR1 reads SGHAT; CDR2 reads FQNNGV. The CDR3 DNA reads TGTGCCAGCGCCCCCCGCCGGGGGTACACAGATACGCAGTATTTT. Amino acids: CASAPRRGYTDTQYF.

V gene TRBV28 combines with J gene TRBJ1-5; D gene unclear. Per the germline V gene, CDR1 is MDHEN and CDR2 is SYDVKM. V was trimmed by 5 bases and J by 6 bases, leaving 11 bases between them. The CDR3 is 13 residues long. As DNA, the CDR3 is TGTGCCAGCAGTCCCTCTTCCCCTCAGCCCCAGCATTTT. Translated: CASSPSSPQPQHF.

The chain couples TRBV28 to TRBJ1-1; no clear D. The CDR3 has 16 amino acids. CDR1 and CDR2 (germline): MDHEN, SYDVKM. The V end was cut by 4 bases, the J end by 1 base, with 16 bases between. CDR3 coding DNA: TGTGCCAGCAGTTCGGCTTCAAAGGACGGGAACACTGAAGCTTTCTTT. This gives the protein CASSSASKDGNTEAFF.

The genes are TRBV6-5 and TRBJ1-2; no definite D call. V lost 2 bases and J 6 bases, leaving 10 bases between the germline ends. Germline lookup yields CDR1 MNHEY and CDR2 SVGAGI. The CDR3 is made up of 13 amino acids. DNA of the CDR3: TGTGCCAGCAGTTACGCGGACGGTAATGGCTACACCTTC. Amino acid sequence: CASSYADGNGYTF.

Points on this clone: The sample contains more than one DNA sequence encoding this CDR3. The CDR3 here is CASSLDSGNTIYF. Written as DNA, the CDR3 is TGTGCCAGCAGCTTAGACAGCGGAAACACCATATATTTT. V is TRBV7-9 and J is TRBJ1-3, with D unresolved. From germline, CDR1 is SEHNR and CDR2 FQNEAQ (reference sequence). Trimming removed 1 base at V and 4 bases at J, with 5 bases between. This CDR3 is 13 amino acids long.

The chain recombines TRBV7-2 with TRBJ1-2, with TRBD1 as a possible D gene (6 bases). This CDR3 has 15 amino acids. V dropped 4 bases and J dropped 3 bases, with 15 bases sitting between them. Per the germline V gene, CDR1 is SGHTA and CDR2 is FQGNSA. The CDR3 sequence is CASSSMNRDHYGYTF. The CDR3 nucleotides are TGTGCCAGCAGCTCCATGAACAGGGATCACTATGGCTACACCTTC.

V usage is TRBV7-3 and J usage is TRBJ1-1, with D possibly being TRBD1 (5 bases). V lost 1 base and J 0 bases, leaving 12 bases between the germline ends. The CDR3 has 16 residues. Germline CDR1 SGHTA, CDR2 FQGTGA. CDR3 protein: CASSLMGPLMNTEAFF. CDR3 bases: TGTGCCAGCAGCTTAATGGGACCCCTTATGAACACTGAAGCTTTCTTT.

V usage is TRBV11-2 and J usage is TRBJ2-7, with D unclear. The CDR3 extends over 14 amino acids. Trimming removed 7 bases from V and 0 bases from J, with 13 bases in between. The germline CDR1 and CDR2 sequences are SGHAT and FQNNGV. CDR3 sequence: CASKQYLLSYEQYF. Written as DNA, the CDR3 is TGTGCCAGCAAACAATATCTACTCTCCTACGAGCAGTACTTC.

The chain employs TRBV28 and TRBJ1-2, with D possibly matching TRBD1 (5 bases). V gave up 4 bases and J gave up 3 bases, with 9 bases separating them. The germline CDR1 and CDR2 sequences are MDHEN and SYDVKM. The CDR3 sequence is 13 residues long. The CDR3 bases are TGTGCCAGCAGTTATCCAGGGTACTATGGCTACACCTTC. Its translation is CASSYPGYYGYTF.

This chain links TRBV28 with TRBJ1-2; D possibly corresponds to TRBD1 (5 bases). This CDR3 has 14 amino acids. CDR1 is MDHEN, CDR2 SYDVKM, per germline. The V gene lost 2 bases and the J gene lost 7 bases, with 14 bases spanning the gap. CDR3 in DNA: TGTGCCAGCAGTTTAGCGGGGGTTGAGGGTGGCTACACCTTC. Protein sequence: CASSLAGVEGGYTF.

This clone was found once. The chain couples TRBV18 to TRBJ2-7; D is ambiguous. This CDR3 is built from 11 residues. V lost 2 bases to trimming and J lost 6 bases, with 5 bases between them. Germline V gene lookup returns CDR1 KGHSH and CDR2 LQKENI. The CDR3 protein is CASSPKLEQYF. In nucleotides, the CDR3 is TGTGCCAGCTCACCAAAACTCGAGCAGTACTTC.

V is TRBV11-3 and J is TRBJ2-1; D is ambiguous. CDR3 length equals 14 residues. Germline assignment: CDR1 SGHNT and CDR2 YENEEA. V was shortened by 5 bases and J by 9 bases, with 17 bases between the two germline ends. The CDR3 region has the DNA TGTGCCAGCAGCCCCCATCTTCAGGCCGGTGAGCAGTTCTTC. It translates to CASSPHLQAGEQFF.

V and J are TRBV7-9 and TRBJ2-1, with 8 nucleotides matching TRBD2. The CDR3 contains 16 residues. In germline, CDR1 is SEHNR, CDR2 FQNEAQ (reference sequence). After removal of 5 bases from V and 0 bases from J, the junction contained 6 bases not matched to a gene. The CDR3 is CASSPTSGSSYNEQFF. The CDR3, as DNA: TGTGCCAGCAGCCCCACTAGCGGCAGCTCCTACAATGAGCAGTTCTTC.

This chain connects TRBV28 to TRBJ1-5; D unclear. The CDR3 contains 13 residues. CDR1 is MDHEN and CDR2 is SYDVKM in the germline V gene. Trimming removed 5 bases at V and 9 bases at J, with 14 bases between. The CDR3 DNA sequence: TGTGCCAGCAGTCCCGGTCTTCCGCGGCCCCAGCATTTT. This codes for CASSPGLPRPQHF.

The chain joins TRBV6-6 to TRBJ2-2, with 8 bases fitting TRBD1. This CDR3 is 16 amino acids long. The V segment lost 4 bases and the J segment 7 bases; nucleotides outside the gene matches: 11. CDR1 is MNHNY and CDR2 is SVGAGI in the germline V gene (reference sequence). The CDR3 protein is CASSSSRDRSGGELFF. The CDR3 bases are TGTGCCAGCAGTTCGTCCCGGGACAGGTCCGGCGGGGAGCTGTTTTTT.

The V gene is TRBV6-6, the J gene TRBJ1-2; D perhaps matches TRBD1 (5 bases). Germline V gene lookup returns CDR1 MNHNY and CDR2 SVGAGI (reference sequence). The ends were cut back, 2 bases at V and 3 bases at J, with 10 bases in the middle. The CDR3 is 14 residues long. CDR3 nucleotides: TGTGCCAGCAGTTACGCGGGAGGGGACTATGGCTACACCTTC. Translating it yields CASSYAGGDYGYTF.

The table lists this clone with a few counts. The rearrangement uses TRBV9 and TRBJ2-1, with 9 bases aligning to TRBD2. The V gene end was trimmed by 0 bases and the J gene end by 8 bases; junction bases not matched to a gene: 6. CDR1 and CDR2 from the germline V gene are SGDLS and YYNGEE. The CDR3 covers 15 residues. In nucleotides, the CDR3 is TGTGCCAGCAGCGTAGGAGGCGGGAGGGGCGATGAGCAGTTCTTC. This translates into CASSVGGGRGDEQFF.

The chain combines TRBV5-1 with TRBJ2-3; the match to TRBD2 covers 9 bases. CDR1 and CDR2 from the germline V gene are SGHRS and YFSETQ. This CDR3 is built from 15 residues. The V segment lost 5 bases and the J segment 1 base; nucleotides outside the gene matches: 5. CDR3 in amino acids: CASRHPSGGTDTQYF. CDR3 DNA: TGCGCCAGCAGACACCCTAGCGGGGGCACAGATACGCAGTATTTT.